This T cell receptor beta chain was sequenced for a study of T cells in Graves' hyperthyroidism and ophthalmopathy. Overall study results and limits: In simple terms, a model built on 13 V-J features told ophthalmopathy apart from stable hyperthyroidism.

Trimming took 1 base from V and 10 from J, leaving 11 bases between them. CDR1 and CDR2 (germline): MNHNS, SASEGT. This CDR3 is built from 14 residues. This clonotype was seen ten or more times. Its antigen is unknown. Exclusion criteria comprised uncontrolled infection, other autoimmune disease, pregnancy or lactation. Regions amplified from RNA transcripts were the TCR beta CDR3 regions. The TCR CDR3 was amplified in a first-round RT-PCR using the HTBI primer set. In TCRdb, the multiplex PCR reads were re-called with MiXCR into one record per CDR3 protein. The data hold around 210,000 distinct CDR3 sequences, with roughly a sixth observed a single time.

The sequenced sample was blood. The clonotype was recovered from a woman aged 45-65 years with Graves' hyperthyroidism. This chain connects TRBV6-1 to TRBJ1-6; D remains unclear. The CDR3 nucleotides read TGTGCCAGCAGTGAAGGGGCAGGAGGATCACCCCTCCACTTT. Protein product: CASSEGAGGSPLHF.